Sequencing of this T cell receptor (beta chain) was carried out in a study of CD8 T cells in ankylosing spondylitis. TCRdb reprocessed the 5' RACE reads via MiXCR and lists one record per CDR3 protein. The sample has 200,000 to 250,000 distinct CDR3 sequences, around 24% seen once. This clonotype was detected ten times or more. This CDR3 has 15 residues. V lost 6 bases and J lost 2, with 11 bases in between. Input material: blood, either unsorted or a sorted T cell fraction (not recorded which). This TCR came from a male donor with ankylosing spondylitis or in good health (not recorded which). V and J are TRBV12-3 or TRBV12-4 and TRBJ2-6; no clear D. CDR3 DNA sequence: TGTGCCAGCAGGAAACAGAGAACTGGGGCCAACGTCCTGACTTTC. Residues: CASRKQRTGANVLTF.